Sequencing of this T cell receptor beta chain was carried out in a study of T cell responses to AZD1222 COVID-19 vaccine. Study results and caveats: Baseline seropositivity characterized only 5 to 7 AZD1222 recipients. Most donors were white British and more were female, and clonal diversity was possibly underestimated.

Sequenced by immunoSEQ multiplex PCR; TCRdb stores in-frame clones only, minus some. The sample holds under 150,000 clones; approximately 88% are singletons and the top ten take under 6.5%. A note on this clone: Its matching antigen is unknown.

V lost 5 bases, J lost 1 base, and 11 bases lay in between. This CDR3 is built from 14 residues. Germline V CDR1 and CDR2: SGHTA, FQGTGA. This TCR came from an adult who received the AZD1222 COVID-19 vaccine. This specimen consisted of peripheral blood, obtained 28 days after the second AZD1222 dose. The chain joins TRBV7-3 to TRBJ2-5, with D possibly being TRBD2 (7 bases). The CDR3 DNA is TGTGCCAGCAGCCGAGGGGGGGCCCAAGAGACCCAGTACTTC. Translating gives CASSRGGAQETQYF.